This T cell receptor beta chain was observed in a study of T-cell reconstitution after alpha-beta-depleted transplantation in children. Study-wide findings and caveats: Some patients showed high day-60 TCRbeta diversity, which derived from surviving recipient T cells and thymic progenitors. Counts and diversity of T cells one year after transplant came mostly from newly produced T cells.

For TCRbeta, the library was prepared with unique molecular identifiers. TCRdb processed the PCR reads anew with MiXCR; each CDR3 protein has one entry. The sample shows 780,000 or so distinct CDR3 sequences, around 17% of them seen only once. Germline assignment: CDR1 MNHNS and CDR2 SASEGT. Trimming removed 2 bases at V and 1 base at J, with 9 bases between. The length of the CDR3 is 15 residues. This clonotype turned up a few times. Its antigen remains unknown. This specimen consisted of PBMCs, mostly from graft donor cells, obtained 360 days after TCRalphabeta/CD19-depleted stem cell transplant. This sequence was found in a male patient aged 10-17 years who had a stem cell transplant for acute lymphoblastic leukemia, so the T cells may come from the graft donor. The rearrangement joins TRBV6-1 to TRBJ2-1, with TRBD1 as a possible D gene (5 bases). The CDR3 is CASSERQLSYNEQFF. CDR3 coding DNA: TGTGCCAGCAGTGAACGACAGCTTTCCTACAATGAGCAGTTCTTC.